A selection of T cell receptor beta chains follows, all from one sample in a study of tumor-infiltrating lymphocytes in primary liver carcinoma. TCRdb fed the multiplex PCR reads into MiXCR, producing one record per CDR3 protein. The profile shows about 330,000 distinct CDR3 sequences, roughly two thirds of them singletons. Sequenced input: peripheral blood. Receptors originate from a middle-aged man with primary liver carcinoma and hepatitis B virus infection. CDR3s include the opening cysteine and the closing phenylalanine or tryptophan. The D gene is left open where the match is weak. Some rows have no size entry. The others give once, few or many, or a class for an expanded clone.

d_call | clone_size | j_call | v_call | cdr3_nt | cdr3_aa
NA | NA | TRBJ1-1 | TRBV6-1 | TGTGGCAAATTACAGAGGGACACTGAAGCTTTCTTT | CGKLQRDTEAFF
NA | NA | TRBJ2-2 | TRBV10-2 | TGCGCCAACTCGGGACCGGGCCCCGGGGAGCTGTTTTTT | CANSGPGPGELFF
NA | many | TRBJ1-5 | TRBV12-3/TRBV12-4 | TGTGCCAGCAGTTTACGGGGGGTTCAGCCCCAGCATTTT | CASSLRGVQPQHF
NA | many | TRBJ2-7 | TRBV29-1 | TGCAGCGTTGACGGCAGGGGGGGATACGAGCAGTACTTC | CSVDGRGGYEQYF
TRBD1 | many | TRBJ2-6 | TRBV6-2/TRBV6-3 | TGTGCCAGCAGTTATGACAGGGGCTCCGGGGCCAACGTCCTGACTTTC | CASSYDRGSGANVLTF
TRBD2 | NA | TRBJ2-1 | TRBV11-1 | TGTGCCAGCAGTTGTGGACTAGCGGGAGTTAATGAGCAGTTCTTC | CASSCGLAGVNEQFF
TRBD1 | NA | TRBJ2-7 | TRBV11-2 | TGTGCCAGCAGCTTAATAGGCAGGGACAAGGGGGCGAGCTCCTACGAGCAATACTTC | CASSLIGRDKGASSYEQYF
TRBD1 | few | TRBJ1-2 | TRBV5-5 | TGTGCCAGCAGCTCCTGGACAGGAACTACTCAGGGCTACACCTTC | CASSSWTGTTQGYTF
TRBD2 | NA | TRBJ2-1 | TRBV11-2 | TGTGCCAGCAGCCACGGCGGACTAGGTCCGAATGATGAGCAGTTCTTC | CASSHGGLGPNDEQFF
NA | NA | TRBJ2-5 | TRBV10-3 | TGTACCATCAGAACTACCTCAGGGGAGACCCAGTACTTC | CTIRTTSGETQYF
NA | few | TRBJ2-2 | TRBV12-3/TRBV12-4 | TGTGCCAGCACCTGGACGGTGAACACCGGGGAGCTGTTTTTT | CASTWTVNTGELFF
NA | NA | TRBJ2-2 | TRBV18 | TGTGCCAGCTCCTTGACGAAAACCGGGGAGCTGTTTTTT | CASSLTKTGELFF
TRBD2 | NA | TRBJ2-1 | TRBV11-2 | TGTGTCAGCAGTATGGGACTAGCGGGAGTATATGAGCAGTTCTTC | CVSSMGLAGVYEQFF
TRBD1 | few | TRBJ1-2 | TRBV6-5 | TGTGCCAGCAGTTACCGGGGACAGGGGAACTATGGCTACACCTTC | CASSYRGQGNYGYTF
NA | NA | TRBJ1-5 | TRBV4-1 | TGCGCCAGCAGCCTATCGGACGGGGGAGTTGGCAATCAGCCCCAGCATTTT | CASSLSDGGVGNQPQHF
NA | few | TRBJ2-7 | TRBV30 | TGTGCCTGGACCGCCGGGTACGAGCAGTACTTC | CAWTAGYEQYF
NA | NA | TRBJ1-1 | TRBV6-5 | TGTGCCACCAGAGCCGGACTTCCGAACACTGAAGCTTTCTTT | CATRAGLPNTEAFF
NA | NA | TRBJ2-7 | TRBV11-2 | TGTGCCAGCAGTTTCGTCGGAGTAGCGAGGTACCACGAGCAATACTTC | CASSFVGVARYHEQYF
NA | few | TRBJ2-7 | TRBV11-2 | TGTGCCAGCAGCTTAGTTGTGGTAGCCCTTCGCTACGAGCAATACTTC | CASSLVVVALRYEQYF
NA | once | TRBJ1-4 | TRBV12-3/TRBV12-4 | TGTGCCAGCAGTTTACAGGCGACGGGGGAAAAACTGGTTTTT | CASSLQATGEKLVF
NA | NA | TRBJ2-7 | TRBV12-3/TRBV12-4 | TGTGCCAGCAGCCAACGGGACCGATTCTCCTACGAGCAGCACTTC | CASSQRDRFSYEQHF
TRBD2 | NA | TRBJ2-4 | TRBV11-3 | TGTGCCAGCAGCTCAGGTAGCGGGAGGAAAACTCAGTACTTC | CASSSGSGRKTQYF
TRBD1 | NA | TRBJ1-5 | TRBV6-6 | TGTACCAGCAATTACGGGGGACAGGGTAATCAGCCCCAGCATTTT | CTSNYGGQGNQPQHF
NA | many | TRBJ1-3 | TRBV6-8 | TGTGCCAGCACAGCCAACCTCCGTGGAAACACCATATATTTT | CASTANLRGNTIYF
NA | many | TRBJ2-5 | TRBV11-1 | TGTGCCAGCAGCCATCGCAGGGGACAAGAGACCCAGTACTTC | CASSHRRGQETQYF
NA | NA | TRBJ2-1 | TRBV11-2 | TGTGCCGGCAGCGTAAACGGGGGTTCCTACAATGAGCAGTTCTTC | CAGSVNGGSYNEQFF
NA | NA | TRBJ2-6 | TRBV4-1 | TGCGCCAGCAGCCTGCGCGGCTCTGGGACTAACGTCCTGACTTTC | CASSLRGSGTNVLTF
NA | NA | TRBJ2-1 | TRBV29-1 | TGCAGCGTTGAAGTATACAATGAGCAGTTCTTC | CSVEVYNEQFF